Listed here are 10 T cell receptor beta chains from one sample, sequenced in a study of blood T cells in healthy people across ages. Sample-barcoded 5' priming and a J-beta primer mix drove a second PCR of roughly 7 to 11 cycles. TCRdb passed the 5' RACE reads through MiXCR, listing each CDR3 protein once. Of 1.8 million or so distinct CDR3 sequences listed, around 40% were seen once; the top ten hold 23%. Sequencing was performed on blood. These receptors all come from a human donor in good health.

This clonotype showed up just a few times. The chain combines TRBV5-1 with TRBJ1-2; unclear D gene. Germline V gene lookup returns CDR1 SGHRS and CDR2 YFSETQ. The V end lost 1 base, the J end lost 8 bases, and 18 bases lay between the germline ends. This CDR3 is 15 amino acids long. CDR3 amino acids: CASSLSSSSSVGYTF. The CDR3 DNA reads TGCGCCAGCAGCTTGAGCTCGAGTTCTTCTGTGGGCTACACCTTC.

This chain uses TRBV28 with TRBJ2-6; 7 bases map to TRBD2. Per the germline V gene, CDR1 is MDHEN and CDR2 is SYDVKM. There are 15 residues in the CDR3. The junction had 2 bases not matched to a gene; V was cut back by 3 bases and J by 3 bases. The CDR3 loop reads CASSFRGGGANVLTF. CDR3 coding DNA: TGTGCCAGCAGTTTTCGCGGGGGTGGGGCCAACGTCCTGACTTTC.

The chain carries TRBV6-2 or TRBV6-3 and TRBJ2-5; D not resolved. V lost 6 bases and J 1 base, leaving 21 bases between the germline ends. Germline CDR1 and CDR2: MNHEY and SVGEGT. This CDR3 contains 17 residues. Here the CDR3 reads CASRSVGRTNLQETQYF. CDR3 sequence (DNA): TGTGCCAGCAGATCTGTAGGACGTACGAACCTCCAAGAGACCCAGTACTTC.

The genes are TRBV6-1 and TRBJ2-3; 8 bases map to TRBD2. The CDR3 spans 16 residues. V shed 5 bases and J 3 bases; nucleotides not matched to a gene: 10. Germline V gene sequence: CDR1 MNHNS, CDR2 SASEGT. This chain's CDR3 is CASSTTRAGGTDTQYF. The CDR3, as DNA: TGTGCCAGCAGTACAACGAGGGCGGGGGGAACAGATACGCAGTATTTT.

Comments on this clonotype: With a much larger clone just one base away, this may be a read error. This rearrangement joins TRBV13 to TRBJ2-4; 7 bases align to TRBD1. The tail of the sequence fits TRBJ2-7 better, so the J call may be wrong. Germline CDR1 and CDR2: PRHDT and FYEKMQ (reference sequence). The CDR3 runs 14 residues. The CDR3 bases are TGTGCCAGCAGCTCCGCGACAGGGTTGTACGAGCAGTACTTC. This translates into CASSSATGLYEQYF.

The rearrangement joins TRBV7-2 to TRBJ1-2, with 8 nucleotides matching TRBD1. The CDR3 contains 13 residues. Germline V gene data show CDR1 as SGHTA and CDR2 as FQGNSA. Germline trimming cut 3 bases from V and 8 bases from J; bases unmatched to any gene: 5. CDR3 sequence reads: CASSFNRGEGYTF. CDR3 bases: TGTGCCAGCAGCTTTAACAGGGGGGAAGGCTACACCTTC.

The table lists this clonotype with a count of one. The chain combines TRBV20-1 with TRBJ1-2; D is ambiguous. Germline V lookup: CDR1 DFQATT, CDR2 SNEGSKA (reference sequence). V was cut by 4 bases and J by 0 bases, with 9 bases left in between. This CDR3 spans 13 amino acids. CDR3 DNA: TGCAGTGCTACACAACCTTCTAACTATGGCTACACCTTC. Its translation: CSATQPSNYGYTF.

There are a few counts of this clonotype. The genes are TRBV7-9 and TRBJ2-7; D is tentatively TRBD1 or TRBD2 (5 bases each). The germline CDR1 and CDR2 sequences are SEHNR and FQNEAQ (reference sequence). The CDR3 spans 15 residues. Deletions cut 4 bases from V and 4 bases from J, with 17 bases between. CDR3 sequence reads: CASSSSGQRQYEQYF. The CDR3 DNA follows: TGTGCCAGCAGCTCCTCGGGGCAGCGCCAATACGAGCAGTACTTC.

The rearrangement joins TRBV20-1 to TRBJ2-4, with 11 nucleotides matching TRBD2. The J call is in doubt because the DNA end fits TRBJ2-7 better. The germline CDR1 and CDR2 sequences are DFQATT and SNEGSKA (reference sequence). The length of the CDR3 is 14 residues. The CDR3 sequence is CSARSSGGNYEQYF. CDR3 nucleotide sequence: TGCAGTGCTAGATCTAGCGGGGGGAACTACGAGCAGTACTTC.

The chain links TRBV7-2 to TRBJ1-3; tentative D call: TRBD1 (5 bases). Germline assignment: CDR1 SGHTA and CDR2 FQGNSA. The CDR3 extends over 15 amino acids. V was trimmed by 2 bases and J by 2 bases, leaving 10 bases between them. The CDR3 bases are TGTGCCAGCAGCTTAATATTGGGACCTGGAAACACCATATATTTT. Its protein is CASSLILGPGNTIYF.